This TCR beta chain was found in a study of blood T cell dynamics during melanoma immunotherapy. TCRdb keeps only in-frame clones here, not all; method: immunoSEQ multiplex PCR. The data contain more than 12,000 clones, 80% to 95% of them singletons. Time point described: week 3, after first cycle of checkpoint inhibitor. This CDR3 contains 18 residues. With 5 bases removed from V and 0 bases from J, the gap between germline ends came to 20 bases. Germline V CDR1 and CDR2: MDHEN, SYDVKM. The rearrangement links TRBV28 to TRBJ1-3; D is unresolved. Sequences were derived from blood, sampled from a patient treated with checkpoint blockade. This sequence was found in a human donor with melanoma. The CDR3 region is CASSPYGGSSSSGNTIYF. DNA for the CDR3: TGTGCCAGCAGTCCCTATGGTGGCAGCTCATCCTCTGGAAACACCATATATTTT.